This TCR beta chain is from a study of blood T cell repertoires in COVID-19. Measured with immunoSEQ multiplex PCR; TCRdb has only the in-frame clones, and not every one. The repertoire holds a few hundred thousand clones, with roughly 84% as singletons. The V gene's germline CDR1 is SGHDT and CDR2 YYEEEE. Trimming at V came to 0 bases and at J to 7 bases, leaving 7 bases not matched to a gene. There are 16 residues in the CDR3. J is TRBJ1-6 and V is TRBV5-6; 7 bases fit TRBD1. The sequence derives from a man aged 45-65 years who had recovered from COVID-19. The specimen sequenced was peripheral blood. The CDR3 spells CASSLARGQRNSPLHF. The CDR3 nucleotides read TGTGCCAGCAGCTTGGCGAGGGGGCAGAGGAATTCACCCCTCCACTTT. The variable domain in full, completed from reference TRBV5-6 and TRBJ1-6, reads DAGVTQSPTHLIKTRGQQVTLRCSPKSGHDTVSWYQQALGQGPQFIFQYYEEEERQRGNFPDRFSGHQFPNYSSELNVNALLLGDSALYLCASSLARGQRNSPLHFGNGTRLTVT.